The entry below describes one T cell receptor beta chain. What it binds is not known. The record originates from a study of shared clonotypes between healthy human individuals. Study-wide results and limits: With four donors compared, about 5.2% of naive CD4 clonotypes were shared.

TCRdb's table, derived via immunoSEQ multiplex PCR, lists solely in-frame clones and lacks some. This table holds around 600,000 clones, approximately 96% found once. It was CD45RO-negative cells, positively selected for CCR7, that made up naive CD8 cells, with terminally differentiated effector memory CD45RA+ cells excluded. Germline CDR1 is SGHRS and CDR2 is YFSETQ. The CDR3 spans 15 residues. The germline V and J ends were trimmed by 1 base and 1 base, with 11 bases remaining between them. The TCR originated in a woman younger than 45 in good health. The sample comprised naive CD8+ T cells sorted from blood. The chain carries TRBV5-1 and TRBJ1-1; a weak D match, TRBD1 (5 bases). The CDR3 reads CASSLIDGGNTEAFF. The CDR3 DNA reads as TGCGCCAGCAGCTTGATAGACGGGGGGAACACTGAAGCTTTCTTT.